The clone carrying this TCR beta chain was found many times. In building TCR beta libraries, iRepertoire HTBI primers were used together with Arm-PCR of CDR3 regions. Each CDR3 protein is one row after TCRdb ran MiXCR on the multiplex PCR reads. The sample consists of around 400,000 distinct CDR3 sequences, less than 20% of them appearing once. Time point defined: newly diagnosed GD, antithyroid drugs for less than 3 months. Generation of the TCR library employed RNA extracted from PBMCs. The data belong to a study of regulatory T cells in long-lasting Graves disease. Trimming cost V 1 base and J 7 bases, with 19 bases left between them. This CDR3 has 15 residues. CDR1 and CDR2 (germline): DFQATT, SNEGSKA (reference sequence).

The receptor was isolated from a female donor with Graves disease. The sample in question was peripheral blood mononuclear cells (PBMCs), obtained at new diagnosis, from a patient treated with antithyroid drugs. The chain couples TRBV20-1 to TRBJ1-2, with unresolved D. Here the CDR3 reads CSARVTGRTKGGYTF. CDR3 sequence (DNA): TGCAGTGCTAGAGTGACTGGCCGGACGAAGGGTGGCTACACCTTC.